This TCR beta chain was obtained from a study of sequential checkpoint blockade in melanoma. Looking at the study overall: Patients were randomized 1:1 to nivolumab-then-ipilimumab or ipilimumab-then-nivolumab first-line. Maintenance nivolumab came after either treatment sequence.

Stated treatment: randomized to nivolumab then ipilimumab (arm A) or the reverse (arm B). DNA-damaging chemotherapy had not been given to any patient beforehand. From thawed PBMCs, live CD3+CD8+ cells negative for CD19 and CD56 were sorted. The data were produced by immunoSEQ multiplex PCR, yet TCRdb's version contains in-frame clones alone and is incomplete. Of around 18,000 clones listed, 65% to 85% were seen once; the top ten hold 12%. This clone is termed medium-sized. Trimming removed 0 bases at V and 4 bases at J, with 10 bases between. The length of the CDR3 is 15 residues. Looked up from germline, CDR1 is SGHDT and CDR2 is YYEEEE.

Sequencing used CD8+ T cells sorted from blood (inferred from file names), obtained from a patient given nivolumab and ipilimumab in sequence. The clonotype originates from a human donor with melanoma. The V gene is TRBV5-6, the J gene TRBJ1-4, with D hard to call. This CDR3 reads CASSLEAGFNEKLFF. In DNA, the CDR3 is TGTGCCAGCAGCTTGGAAGCGGGGTTTAATGAAAAACTGTTTTTT.